The clone carrying this T cell receptor (beta chain) was seen more than once but under ten times. What it binds is not known. This record belongs to a study of blood T cells in healthy people across ages. Study-wide context: Through template switching, about one barcoded beta molecule was captured per two T cells, as measured in model experiments. Regarding the study as a whole: Roughly linearly, TCR beta diversity per million T cells fell as age increased.

Germline trimming cut 5 bases from V and 9 bases from J; bases unmatched to any gene: 16. The CDR3 has 16 amino acids. Germline V gives CDR1 SNHLY, CDR2 FYNNEI. With a J-beta primer mix and a sample-barcoded 5' primer, a second PCR ran about 6 to 11 cycles. TCRdb re-called the 5' RACE reads with MiXCR, one entry per CDR3 protein. There are about 1.8 million distinct CDR3 sequences in the sample; around 48% occur only once, and approximately 2% lies in the top ten. This chain uses TRBV2 with TRBJ2-4; 7 bases line up with TRBD1. Sample: blood. This TCR was recovered from a woman aged 40 to 50 in good health. CDR3 nucleotides: TGTGCCAGCAGTCGGGGACAGACGGGGCAAGTCGGCATTCAGTACTTC. Its translation is CASSRGQTGQVGIQYF.